This entry describes one T cell receptor (beta chain). The ends were cut back, 4 bases at V and 6 bases at J, with 8 bases in the middle. The CDR3 runs 12 residues. CDR1 and CDR2 from the germline V gene are MNHEY and SVGAGI. Original analysis: By means of reference gene primer amplification, nucleated cell counts were estimated. Libraries were prepared by immunoSEQ multiplex PCR; TCRdb keeps only in-frame clonotypes and omits some of them. The V and J calls and clone size are taken from that table; D and trimming were inferred from the DNA. Among approximately 480,000 clones, approximately 86% were seen once, and the ten largest hold roughly 0.72%. The sample belongs to a study of blood T cell repertoires in COVID-19. Study-wide background: Sources were T cells, B-cell-depleted T cells, or PBMCs; the material itself was cDNA or gDNA.

Sequencing was performed on PBMCs or T cells enriched from blood (not recorded which). The gene calls are TRBV6-5 and TRBJ2-3; TRBD2 is a possible D gene (5 bases). This clonotype originated in a young woman who had recovered from COVID-19. CDR3 sequence (DNA): TGTGCCAGCAGTTCAAGGGAGGATACGCAGTATTTT. Its protein is CASSSREDTQYF.